This T cell receptor (beta chain) was sequenced for a study of blood T cell repertoires in COVID-19. About the research overall: Collection of acute and convalescent COVID-19 samples took place in the United States, Italy and Spain. PBMCs, B-cell-depleted T cells, or T cells provided the cDNA or gDNA that made up the material.

The V end was cut by 0 bases, the J end by 4 bases, with 12 bases between. CDR3 length equals 15 residues. CDR1 and CDR2 (germline): LGHNA, YSLEER. Authors' analysis steps: Estimated nucleated cell counts came from reference gene primer amplification. The method was immunoSEQ multiplex PCR; TCRdb's version includes in-frame clones alone and lacks a portion of them. The D gene and trimming were derived from the DNA, and the V and J assignments and clone size from that table. The data hold under 250,000 clones, with approximately 87% observed a single time. This clone was recorded once. The sequence was collected from a man aged 55-75 years with acute or convalescent COVID-19. Specimen: peripheral blood. This chain links TRBV4-3 with TRBJ1-2; D is perhaps TRBD1 (5 bases). The CDR3 reads CASSQDQGSGYGYTF. DNA of the CDR3: TGCGCCAGCAGCCAAGATCAGGGATCTGGCTATGGCTACACCTTC.